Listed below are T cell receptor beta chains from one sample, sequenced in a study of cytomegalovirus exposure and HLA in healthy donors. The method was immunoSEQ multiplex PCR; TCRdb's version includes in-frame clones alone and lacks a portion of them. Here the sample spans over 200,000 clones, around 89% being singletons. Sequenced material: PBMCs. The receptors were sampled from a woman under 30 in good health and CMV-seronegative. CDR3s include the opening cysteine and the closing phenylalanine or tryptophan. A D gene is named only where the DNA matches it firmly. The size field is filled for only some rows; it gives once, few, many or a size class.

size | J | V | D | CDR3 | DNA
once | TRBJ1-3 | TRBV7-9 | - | CASSLTGNTIYF | TGTGCCAGCAGCCTCACAGGAAACACCATATATTTT
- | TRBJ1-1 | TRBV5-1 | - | CASSHGQPQTEAFF | TGCGCCAGCAGCCATGGACAGCCTCAGACTGAAGCTTTCTTT
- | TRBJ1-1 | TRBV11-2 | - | CASSLGDSLNTEAFF | TGTGCCAGCAGCTTAGGAGACAGCCTGAACACTGAAGCTTTCTTT
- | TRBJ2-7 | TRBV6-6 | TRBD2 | CASSYTGLAGYEQYF | TGTGCCAGCAGTTACACAGGACTAGCGGGATACGAGCAGTACTTC
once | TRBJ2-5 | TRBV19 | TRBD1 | CASSPDRVRGSQYF | TGTGCCAGTAGCCCCGACAGGGTTCGAGGGTCCCAGTACTTC
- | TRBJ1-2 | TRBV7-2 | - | CASSFDSNYGYTF | TGTGCCAGCAGCTTCGACAGTAACTATGGCTACACCTTC
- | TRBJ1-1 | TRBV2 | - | CASILEDRMNTEAFF | TGTGCCAGCATTTTAGAGGACAGAATGAACACTGAAGCTTTCTTT
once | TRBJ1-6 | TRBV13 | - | CASSLGPSETVFSYNSPLHF | TGTGCCAGCAGCTTAGGCCCCTCGGAGACAGTCTTCTCCTATAATTCACCCCTCCACTTT
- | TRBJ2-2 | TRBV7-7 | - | CASSSGGALNTGELFF | TGTGCCAGCAGCTCAGGCGGGGCGTTGAACACCGGGGAGCTGTTTTTT
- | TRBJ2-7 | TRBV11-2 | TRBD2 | CASSSLSGSYEQYF | TGTGCCAGCAGCTCTCTAAGCGGGAGCTACGAGCAGTACTTC
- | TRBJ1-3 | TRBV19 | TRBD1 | CASSIGRGRGGNTIYF | TGTGCCAGTAGTATTGGAAGGGGGCGCGGGGGAAACACCATATATTTT
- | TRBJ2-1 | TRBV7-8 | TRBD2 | CASSPGLRERNEQFF | TGTGCCAGCAGCCCTGGACTGCGGGAGCGCAATGAGCAGTTCTTC
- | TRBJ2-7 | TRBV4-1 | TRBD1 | CASRYRPGQGPYEQYF | TGCGCCAGCAGATACAGGCCGGGACAGGGCCCCTACGAGCAGTACTTC
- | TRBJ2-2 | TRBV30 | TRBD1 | CAQNPGGQNTGELFF | TGTGCCCAAAACCCAGGGGGCCAAAACACCGGGGAGCTGTTTTTT
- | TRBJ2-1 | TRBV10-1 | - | CASNHPHGLWNEQFF | TGCGCCAGTAACCACCCACATGGGCTATGGAATGAGCAGTTCTTC
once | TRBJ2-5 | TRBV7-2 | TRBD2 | CASSRGGPLYQETQYF | TGTGCCAGCAGCCGCGGGGGGCCCTTGTACCAAGAGACCCAGTACTTC
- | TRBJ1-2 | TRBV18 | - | CASSPGEAYGYTF | TGTGCCAGCTCACCAGGCGAGGCGTATGGCTACACCTTC
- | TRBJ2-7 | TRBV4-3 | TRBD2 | CASSHRGLAAYEQYF | TGCGCCAGCAGCCATAGGGGACTAGCGGCTTACGAGCAGTACTTC
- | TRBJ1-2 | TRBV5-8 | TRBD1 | CASSLTGQRGYTF | TGTGCCAGCAGCTTGACGGGACAGCGTGGCTACACCTTC
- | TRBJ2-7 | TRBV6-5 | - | CAISYSVQTPYEQYF | TGTGCCATCAGTTACTCGGTACAGACCCCCTACGAGCAGTACTTC
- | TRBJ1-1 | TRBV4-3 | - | CASTKTGLNTEAFF | TGCGCCAGCACCAAGACAGGACTGAACACTGAAGCTTTCTTT
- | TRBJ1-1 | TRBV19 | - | CASTFRGVPEAFF | TGTGCCAGTACGTTCCGGGGGGTCCCTGAAGCTTTCTTT
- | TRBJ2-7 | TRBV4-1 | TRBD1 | CASSQGPGTGASYEQYF | TGCGCCAGCAGCCAAGGACCCGGGACAGGGGCTTCCTACGAGCAGTACTTC
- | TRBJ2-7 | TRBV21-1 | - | CASSKVDQGDDEQYF | TGTGCCAGCAGCAAAGTTGACCAGGGTGACGACGAGCAGTACTTC
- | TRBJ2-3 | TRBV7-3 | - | CASSLSVGVGTDTQYF | TGTGCCAGCAGCTTAAGTGTGGGAGTGGGAACAGATACGCAGTATTTT
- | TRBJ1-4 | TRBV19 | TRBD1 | CASSFPGQGPNEKLFF | TGTGCCAGTAGTTTCCCGGGACAGGGTCCTAATGAAAAACTGTTTTTT
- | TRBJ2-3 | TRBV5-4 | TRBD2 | CASSLAPTSGRTDTQYF | TGTGCCAGCAGCTTGGCTCCGACTAGCGGTCGCACAGATACGCAGTATTTT
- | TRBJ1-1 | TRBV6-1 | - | CASSVGQNTEAFF | TGTGCCAGCAGTGTTGGACAGAACACTGAAGCTTTCTTT
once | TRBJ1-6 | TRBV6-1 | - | CASSQTTTPNSPLHF | TGTGCCAGCAGTCAGACTACGACCCCCAATTCACCCCTCCACTTT
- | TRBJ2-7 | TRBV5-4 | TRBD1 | CASSTRQGVAGEQYF | TGTGCCAGCAGCACTCGACAGGGGGTCGCGGGCGAGCAGTACTTC
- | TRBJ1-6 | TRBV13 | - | CASSSYQGFASPLHF | TGTGCCAGCAGCAGCTACCAGGGGTTCGCTTCACCCCTCCACTTT
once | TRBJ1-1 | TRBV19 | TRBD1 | CASSMGTGGTEAFF | TGTGCCAGTAGTATGGGGACAGGAGGCACTGAAGCTTTCTTT
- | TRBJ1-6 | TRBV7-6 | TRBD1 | CASSLGGYRGKKGSPLHF | TGTGCCAGCAGCTTAGGGGGATACAGGGGTAAAAAGGGCTCACCCCTCCACTTT
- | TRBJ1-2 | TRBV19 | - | CASSTQIGQIYGYTF | TGTGCCAGTAGTACCCAAATCGGACAGATCTATGGCTACACCTTC
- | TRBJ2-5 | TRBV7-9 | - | CASSREVAQETQYF | TGTGCCAGCAGCAGAGAGGTAGCCCAAGAGACCCAGTACTTC
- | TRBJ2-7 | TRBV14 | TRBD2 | CASSHGRTSGSYEQYF | TGTGCCAGCAGCCACGGTAGGACTAGCGGGAGTTACGAGCAGTACTTC
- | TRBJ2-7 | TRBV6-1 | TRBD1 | CASSDLDRGRYF | TGTGCCAGCAGTGACCTGGACAGGGGAAGGTACTTC
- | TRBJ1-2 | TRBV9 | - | CASSTLGQHYTF | TGTGCCAGCAGCACCTTGGGGCAACACTACACCTTC
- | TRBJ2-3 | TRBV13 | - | CASSSSDTQYF | TGTGCCAGCAGCTCTTCTGATACGCAGTATTTT
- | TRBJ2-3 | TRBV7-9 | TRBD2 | CASSLGLAGDADTQYF | TGTGCCAGCAGCTTAGGACTAGCGGGAGATGCAGATACGCAGTATTTT
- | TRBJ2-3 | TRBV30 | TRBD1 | CAGTGVPKDTQYF | TGTGCCGGGACAGGGGTTCCTAAGGATACGCAGTATTTT
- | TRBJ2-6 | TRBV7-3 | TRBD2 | CASGGGSSGANVLAF | TGTGCCAGCGGAGGCGGGAGCTCTGGGGCCAACGTCCTGGCTTTC
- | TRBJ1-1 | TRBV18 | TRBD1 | CASSPRQGMNTEAFF | TGTGCCAGCTCACCACGACAGGGGATGAACACTGAAGCTTTCTTT
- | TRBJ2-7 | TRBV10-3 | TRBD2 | CAISESGDYIYEQYF | TGTGCCATCAGTGAGTCGGGGGACTATATCTACGAGCAGTACTTC
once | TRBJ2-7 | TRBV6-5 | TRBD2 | CASSYGLAGVYEQYF | TGTGCCAGCAGTTACGGACTAGCGGGAGTCTACGAGCAGTACTTC
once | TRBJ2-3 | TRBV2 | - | CASRRDSSTDTQYF | TGTGCCAGCAGACGGGACTCAAGCACAGATACGCAGTATTTT
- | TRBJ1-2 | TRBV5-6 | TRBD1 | CASSLGQGGYGYTF | TGTGCCAGCAGCTTGGGACAGGGTGGGTATGGCTACACCTTC
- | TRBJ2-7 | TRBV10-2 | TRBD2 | CASSEAGGSYEQYF | TGCGCCAGCAGTGAGGCGGGGGGCTCCTACGAGCAGTACTTC
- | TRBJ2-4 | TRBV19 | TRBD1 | CASSPGTGKAKNIQYF | TGTGCCAGTTCCCCAGGGACAGGGAAAGCCAAAAACATTCAGTACTTC
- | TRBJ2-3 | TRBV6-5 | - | CASSYSGGEDTQYF | TGTGCCAGCAGTTATTCCGGGGGAGAGGATACGCAGTATTTT
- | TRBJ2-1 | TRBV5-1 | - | CASSLGGGLYNEQFF | TGCGCCAGCAGCTTGGGGGGGGGCCTATACAATGAGCAGTTCTTC